This T cell receptor beta chain emerged from a study of identical twins. General study findings and limits: Shared out-of-frame alpha sequences (those common to twins) showed excess low generation probability.

Germline V gene data show CDR1 as LGHDT and CDR2 as YNNKEL (reference sequence). Trimming removed 2 bases from V and 3 bases from J, with 11 bases in between. The length of the CDR3 is 15 residues. This clonotype showed up just a few times. Its antigen is not known. TCRdb recomputed calls from the 5' RACE reads with MiXCR, one row per CDR3 protein. In the table there are around 370,000 distinct CDR3 sequences, about 10% of which are singletons. This TCR came from a woman aged 45-65 years in good health. Source material: naive T cells sorted from blood. The chain employs TRBV3-1 and TRBJ2-1, with a weak D call TRBD1 (6 bases). DNA for the CDR3: TGTGCCAGCAGCCAACCAGGGACAAGCTACAATGAGCAGTTCTTC. Translated: CASSQPGTSYNEQFF.